The 14 T cell receptor beta chains in this list originate from one sample, sequenced in a study of T cell responses to AZD1222 COVID-19 vaccine. Method: immunoSEQ multiplex PCR; TCRdb's copy keeps in-frame clones and lacks some. This table holds roughly 100,000 clones, around 76% found once. The sequenced sample was peripheral blood, obtained on day 0 of AZD1222 vaccination. The receptors come from an adult in good health.

The chain links TRBV14 to TRBJ2-7; D is perhaps TRBD1 (6 bases). CDR1 is SGHDN and CDR2 is FVKESK in the germline V gene. The CDR3 runs 15 residues. Trimming pared 3 bases from V and 3 bases from J, leaving 15 bases between. In nucleotides, the CDR3 is TGTGCCAGCAGCCAGTCCACAGGGAAGCGCTACGAGCAGTACTTC. Amino acids: CASSQSTGKRYEQYF.

This chain links TRBV19 with TRBJ1-2, with 11 bases aligning to TRBD1. The CDR3 consists of 15 residues. CDR1 is LNHDA, CDR2 SQIVND, per germline (reference sequence). With 5 bases clipped from V and 4 bases from J, the junction kept 6 bases outside the gene matches. CDR3 in DNA: TGTGCCAGTAGTGTCGGGACAGGGGGAGCCTATGGCTACACCTTC. This encodes CASSVGTGGAYGYTF.

The J gene is TRBJ1-1, the V gene TRBV18; D not certain. Trimming shortened V by 6 bases and J by 4 bases, and 12 bases separated the two germline ends. The CDR3 consists of 13 residues. The V gene's germline CDR1 is KGHSH and CDR2 LQKENI. The CDR3, as DNA: TGTGCCAGCTCCGGTAACATGTTCACTGAAGCTTTCTTT. It specifies CASSGNMFTEAFF.

The V and J genes are TRBV19 and TRBJ1-4; no clear D. The length of the CDR3 is 15 residues. Trimming took 5 bases from V and 0 from J, leaving 10 bases between them. The germline gives CDR1 LNHDA, CDR2 SQIVND (reference sequence). CDR3 protein: CASSSRTTTNEKLFF. Written as DNA, the CDR3 is TGTGCCAGTAGTTCCCGCACGACAACTAATGAAAAACTGTTTTTT.

The chain employs TRBV6-2 or TRBV6-3 and TRBJ1-1; the D gene is possibly TRBD1 (6 bases). Per the germline V gene, CDR1 is MNHEY and CDR2 is SVGEGT. With 6 bases removed from V and 1 base from J, the gap between germline ends came to 9 bases. The CDR3 consists of 13 residues. The CDR3 loop reads CASSGQPNTEAFF. CDR3 DNA sequence: TGTGCCAGCAGCGGACAGCCGAACACTGAAGCTTTCTTT.

The chain recombines TRBV5-8 with TRBJ1-3, with 7 bases identical to TRBD1. The germline V gene encodes CDR1 SGHTS and CDR2 YDEGEE. The V segment lost 4 bases and the J segment 0 bases; nucleotides outside the gene matches: 10. CDR3 length: 17 amino acids. CDR3 DNA: TGTGCCAGCAGCGCATCAGGGGGGGGATACTCTGGAAACACCATATATTTT. Its translation is CASSASGGGYSGNTIYF.

The genes are TRBV5-1 and TRBJ1-2; 7 bases match TRBD1. CDR3 length equals 15 residues. The germline V gene encodes CDR1 SGHRS and CDR2 YFSETQ. V lost 0 bases to trimming and J lost 2 bases; unmatched junction nucleotides: 4. CDR3 nucleotide sequence: TGCGCCAGCAGCTTGGCTGGGACAGCCAACTATGGCTACACCTTC. Amino acid sequence: CASSLAGTANYGYTF.

The chain recombines TRBV12-3 or TRBV12-4 with TRBJ2-7; the D gene is possibly TRBD1 (5 bases). The germline V and J ends were trimmed by 7 bases and 5 bases, with 12 bases remaining between them. This CDR3 comprises 12 residues. In DNA form, the CDR3 reads TGTGCCAGCACGAAAGCAGGGAACGAGCAGTACTTC. It specifies CASTKAGNEQYF.

The rearrangement joins TRBV3-1 (or the pseudogene TRBV3-2) to TRBJ2-7; D possibly uses TRBD1 or TRBD2 (5 bases each). Trimming stripped 1 base from V and 6 bases from J, with 22 bases between. CDR1 and CDR2 (germline): LGHDT, YNNKEL (reference sequence). CDR3 length equals 17 residues. The CDR3 nucleotides are TGTGCCAGCAGCCAAGGGGGGAGTGCGGACAAGTTTGCCGAGCAGTACTTC. It encodes CASSQGGSADKFAEQYF.

The rearrangement joins TRBV3-1 (or the pseudogene TRBV3-2) to TRBJ2-3; 9 bases line up with TRBD2. V shed 3 bases and J 0 bases; nucleotides not matched to a gene: 13. Per the germline V gene, CDR1 is LGHDT and CDR2 is YNNKEL (reference sequence). CDR3 length: 19 residues. CDR3 residues: CASSQPVPSGVPSTDTQYF. The CDR3 DNA is TGTGCCAGCAGCCAGCCTGTACCTAGCGGGGTACCTAGCACAGATACGCAGTATTTT.

The J gene is TRBJ2-2, the V gene TRBV3-1 (or the pseudogene TRBV3-2); either TRBD1 or TRBD2 may fit D (5 bases each). The CDR3 is 20 residues long. In germline, CDR1 is LGHDT, CDR2 YNNKEL (reference sequence). V was pared by 4 bases and J by 6 bases, with 30 bases between. The CDR3 here is CASSRHNCSTDRGVPGELFF. The CDR3 nucleotides read TGTGCCAGCAGCCGACATAATTGTAGTACGGATAGAGGGGTCCCCGGGGAGCTGTTTTTT.

The rearrangement links TRBV5-8 to TRBJ1-2; no definite D call. There are 12 residues in the CDR3. Germline V lookup: CDR1 SGHTS, CDR2 YDEGEE. V gave up 0 bases and J gave up 8 bases, with 8 bases separating them. Here the CDR3 reads CASSLVRGGYTF. The CDR3 DNA is TGTGCCAGCAGCTTGGTACGCGGAGGCTACACCTTC.

As DNA, the CDR3 is TGCGCCAGCAGGACGAGCGCTCAGGGATACCCTGAAGCTTTCTTT. Protein product: CASRTSAQGYPEAFF. The J gene is TRBJ1-1, the V gene TRBV5-1, with TRBD1 as a possible D gene (5 bases). CDR1 SGHRS and CDR2 YFSETQ come from the germline V gene. Trimming took 5 bases from V and 6 from J, leaving 20 bases between them. This CDR3 contains 15 residues.

The V gene is TRBV2, the J gene TRBJ2-5; D may correspond to TRBD1 or TRBD2 (6 bases each). CDR3 length: 12 residues. V was trimmed by 7 bases and J by 2 bases, leaving 8 bases between them. Looked up from germline, CDR1 is SNHLY and CDR2 is FYNNEI. CDR3 in DNA: TGTGCCAGCATAGGGGGGCAAGAGACCCAGTACTTC. Encoded protein: CASIGGQETQYF. The full variable domain, in which reference TRBV2 and TRBJ2-5 provide the parts outside the CDR3, is EPEVTQTPSHQVTQMGQEVILRCVPISNHLYFYWYRQILGQKVEFLVSFYNNEISEKSEIFDDQFSVERPDGSNFTLKIRSTKLEDSAMYFCASIGGQETQYFGPGTRLLVL.